These T cell receptor beta chains were read from a single sample in a study of T-cell memory formation after mild COVID-19. TCRdb reprocessed the 5' RACE reads with MiXCR, giving one entry per CDR3 protein. Of under 300,000 distinct CDR3 sequences in the sample, about 20% were seen once. Sequenced input: PBMCs or a T cell subset sorted from them (not recorded which). These receptor sequences come from a young man who had mild COVID-19 (a few samples of this study predate the infection). Cell type and time point are not known. The CDR3 runs from the conserved cysteine through the conserved F or W. Fields, in order: V gene, clone size, D gene, J gene, CDR3 DNA, CDR3 protein. D genes are given only for firm matches. Rows may omit the clone size; those that give it use once, few, many or a size class.

V gene: TRBV6-2/TRBV6-3
clone size: .
D gene: .
J gene: TRBJ2-7
CDR3 DNA: TGTGCCAGCGGACAGTTCTCCTACGAGCAGTACTTC
CDR3 protein: CASGQFSYEQYF

V gene: TRBV4-2
clone size: .
D gene: TRBD2
J gene: TRBJ2-1
CDR3 DNA: TGTGCCAGCAGCCAAGATGTATTGGTAGCGGGGGGGAGCTACAATGAGCAGTTCTTC
CDR3 protein: CASSQDVLVAGGSYNEQFF

V gene: TRBV6-5
clone size: .
D gene: TRBD2
J gene: TRBJ2-3
CDR3 DNA: TGTGCCAGCAGCCCTAGCGGGGGGGGAGGAGATACGCAGTATTTT
CDR3 protein: CASSPSGGGGDTQYF

V gene: TRBV7-2
clone size: few
D gene: .
J gene: TRBJ2-1
CDR3 DNA: TGTGCCAGCAGCTTAGATGGGCTCAATGAGCAGTTCTTC
CDR3 protein: CASSLDGLNEQFF

V gene: TRBV3-1
clone size: few
D gene: .
J gene: TRBJ1-4
CDR3 DNA: TGTGCCAGCAGTGAACGGAGGCAAACTAATGAAAAACTGTTTTTT
CDR3 protein: CASSERRQTNEKLFF

V gene: TRBV20-1
clone size: .
D gene: .
J gene: TRBJ2-2
CDR3 DNA: TGCAGTGCTCCCGGGACCGACCCCGCCGGGGAGCTGTTTTTT
CDR3 protein: CSAPGTDPAGELFF

V gene: TRBV7-2
clone size: .
D gene: TRBD1
J gene: TRBJ1-2
CDR3 DNA: TGTGCCAGCAGCCGAGGGGGACAGGCCTATGGCTACACCTTC
CDR3 protein: CASSRGGQAYGYTF

V gene: TRBV3-1
clone size: few
D gene: .
J gene: TRBJ1-2
CDR3 DNA: TGTGCCAGCAGCCAAGAACGGACCTTGGGCTATGGCTACACCTTC
CDR3 protein: CASSQERTLGYGYTF

V gene: TRBV12-3/TRBV12-4
clone size: few
D gene: .
J gene: TRBJ1-6
CDR3 DNA: TGTGCCAGCAGCAAACAGGGATATAATTCACCCCTCCACTTT
CDR3 protein: CASSKQGYNSPLHF

V gene: TRBV5-1
clone size: .
D gene: TRBD1
J gene: TRBJ1-2
CDR3 DNA: TGCGCCAGCAGCTTGCCCAGGGGGGGGGCCTATGGCTACACCTTC
CDR3 protein: CASSLPRGGAYGYTF

V gene: TRBV29-1
clone size: .
D gene: TRBD2
J gene: TRBJ2-1
CDR3 DNA: TGCAGCGTTGAAGCAGGGCGCGGGGGGCGCGATGAGCAGTTCTTC
CDR3 protein: CSVEAGRGGRDEQFF

V gene: TRBV14
clone size: few
D gene: TRBD1
J gene: TRBJ1-1
CDR3 DNA: TGTGCCAGCAACCAACAGGGGGCGAACACTGAAGCTTTCTTT
CDR3 protein: CASNQQGANTEAFF

V gene: TRBV19
clone size: few
D gene: .
J gene: TRBJ2-2
CDR3 DNA: TGTGCCAGTAGTCGACTCCAGAATTCGAACACCGGGGAGCTGTTTTTT
CDR3 protein: CASSRLQNSNTGELFF

V gene: TRBV11-2
clone size: few
D gene: .
J gene: TRBJ1-2
CDR3 DNA: TGTGCCAGCAGCTCTTCCCCGTTAAAGGGCTACACCTTC
CDR3 protein: CASSSSPLKGYTF

V gene: TRBV4-2
clone size: .
D gene: .
J gene: TRBJ2-5
CDR3 DNA: TGTGCCAGCAGCCAAGATGGACGGGCCCCACAAGAGACCCAGTACTTC
CDR3 protein: CASSQDGRAPQETQYF

V gene: TRBV6-2/TRBV6-3
clone size: many
D gene: .
J gene: TRBJ2-1
CDR3 DNA: TGTGCCAGCGTTCTCAGCTCCTACAATGAGCAGTTCTTC
CDR3 protein: CASVLSSYNEQFF